The following is a T cell receptor (beta chain) sequence with its context. The entry originates in a study of blood T cell repertoires in COVID-19. Overall study: Sources were T cells, B-cell-depleted T cells, or PBMCs; the material itself was cDNA or gDNA.

Those who participated ranged in age from about 18 to 89 years and resided in 20 to 30 US areas. Recovery meant two consecutive negative NP/OP PCR tests, professional clearance, or resolved symptoms. In the original processing: Amplification of reference gene primers was used by the study to estimate nucleated cell counts. The table came from immunoSEQ multiplex PCR; TCRdb's copy has only in-frame clones and leaves some out. The V and J calls and the clone size are those of that table, but D and trimming were determined from the DNA. The sample records a few hundred thousand clones, 70% to 90% being singletons. J was trimmed by 2 bases and V by 5 bases; bases with no gene match: 2. The germline gives CDR1 MNHEY, CDR2 SVGAGI. There are 14 residues in the CDR3.

The V and J genes are TRBV6-5 and TRBJ1-3, with 8 bases aligning to TRBD1. This sequence was found in a woman under 30 who had recovered from COVID-19. The sample comprised PBMCs or T cells enriched from blood (not recorded which). The CDR3 protein is CASSLQGAGNTIYF. CDR3 nucleotide sequence: TGTGCCAGCAGTCTACAGGGGGCTGGAAACACCATATATTTT.